Sequencing of this TCR beta chain was carried out in a study of T cells in Graves' hyperthyroidism and ophthalmopathy. Germline V lookup: CDR1 MNHEY, CDR2 SVGAGI. CDR3 length equals 17 residues. V lost 6 bases, J lost 3 bases, and 15 bases stayed unmatched. Amplification targeted TCR beta CDR3 regions from RNA transcripts. HTBI primers were used for first-round RT-PCR of the TCR CDR3. Each CDR3 protein is one row after TCRdb ran MiXCR on the multiplex PCR reads. The data hold about 660,000 distinct CDR3 sequences, with 45% observed a single time. In the case of this clonotype: Its target is not known.

Study conclusions and caveats: Among thyroid clonotypes expanded above 0.001, most also appeared in blood.

This TCR was sampled from an adult man with Graves' disease, either hyperthyroidism or ophthalmopathy (not recorded which). The sequenced sample was peripheral blood or thyroid tissue (not recorded which). The genes are TRBV6-5 and TRBJ1-2; 8 nucleotides match TRBD1. The CDR3 protein is CASSRRTGLFLDYGYTF. The CDR3 DNA reads TGTGCCAGCAGCCGCCGGACAGGGTTGTTTTTGGACTATGGCTACACCTTC.